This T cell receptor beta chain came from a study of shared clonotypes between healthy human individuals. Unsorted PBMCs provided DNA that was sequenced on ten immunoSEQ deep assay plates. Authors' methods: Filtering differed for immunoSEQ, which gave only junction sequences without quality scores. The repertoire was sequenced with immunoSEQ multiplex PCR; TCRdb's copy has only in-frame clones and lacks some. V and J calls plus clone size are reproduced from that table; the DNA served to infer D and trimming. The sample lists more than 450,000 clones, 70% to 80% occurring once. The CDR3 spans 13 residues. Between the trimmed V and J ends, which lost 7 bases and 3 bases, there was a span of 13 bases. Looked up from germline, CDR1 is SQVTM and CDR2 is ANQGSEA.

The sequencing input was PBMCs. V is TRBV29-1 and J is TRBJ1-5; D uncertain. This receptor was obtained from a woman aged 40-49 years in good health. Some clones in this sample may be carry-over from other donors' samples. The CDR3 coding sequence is TGCAGCGCCGCCCAGGAAAACAATCAGCCCCAGCATTTT. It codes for CSAAQENNQPQHF.